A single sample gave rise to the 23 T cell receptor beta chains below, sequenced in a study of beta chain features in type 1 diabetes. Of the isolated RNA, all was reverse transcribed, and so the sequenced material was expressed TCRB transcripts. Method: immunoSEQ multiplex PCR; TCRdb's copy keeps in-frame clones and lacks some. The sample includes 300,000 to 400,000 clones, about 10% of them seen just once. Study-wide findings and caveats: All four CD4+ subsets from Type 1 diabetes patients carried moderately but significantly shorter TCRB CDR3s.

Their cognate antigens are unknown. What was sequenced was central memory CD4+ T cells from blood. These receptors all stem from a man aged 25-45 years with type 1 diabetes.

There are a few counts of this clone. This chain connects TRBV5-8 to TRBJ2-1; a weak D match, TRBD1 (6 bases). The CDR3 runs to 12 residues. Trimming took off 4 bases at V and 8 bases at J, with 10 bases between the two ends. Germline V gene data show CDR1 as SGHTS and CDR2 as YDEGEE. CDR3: CASSPYRDEQFF. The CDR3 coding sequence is TGTGCCAGCAGCCCTTACAGGGATGAGCAGTTCTTC.

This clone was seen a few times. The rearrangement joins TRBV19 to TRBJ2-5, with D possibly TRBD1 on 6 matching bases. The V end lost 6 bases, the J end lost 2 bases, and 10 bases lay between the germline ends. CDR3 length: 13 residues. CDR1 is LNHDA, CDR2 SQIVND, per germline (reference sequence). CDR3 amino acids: CASSAGAQETQYF. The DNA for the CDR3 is TGTGCCAGTAGCGCAGGGGCGCAAGAGACCCAGTACTTC.

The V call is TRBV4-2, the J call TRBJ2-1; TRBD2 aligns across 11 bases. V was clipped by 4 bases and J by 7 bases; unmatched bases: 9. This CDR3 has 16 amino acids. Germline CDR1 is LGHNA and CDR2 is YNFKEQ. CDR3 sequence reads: CASSRQLAGVRNEQFF. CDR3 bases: TGTGCCAGCAGCCGCCAACTAGCGGGAGTCCGGAATGAGCAGTTCTTC.

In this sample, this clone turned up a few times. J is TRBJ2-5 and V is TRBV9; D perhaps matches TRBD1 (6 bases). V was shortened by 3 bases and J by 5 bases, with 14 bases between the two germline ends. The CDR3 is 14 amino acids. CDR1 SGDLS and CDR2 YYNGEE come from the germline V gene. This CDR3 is CASSAQGNRETQYF. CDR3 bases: TGTGCCAGCAGCGCTCAGGGGAATCGGGAGACCCAGTACTTC. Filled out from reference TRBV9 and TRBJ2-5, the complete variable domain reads DSGVTQTPKHLITATGQRVTLRCSPRSGDLSVYWYQQSLDQGLQFLIQYYNGEERAKGNILERFSAQQFPDLHSELNLSSLELGDSALYFCASSAQGNRETQYFGPGTRLLVL.

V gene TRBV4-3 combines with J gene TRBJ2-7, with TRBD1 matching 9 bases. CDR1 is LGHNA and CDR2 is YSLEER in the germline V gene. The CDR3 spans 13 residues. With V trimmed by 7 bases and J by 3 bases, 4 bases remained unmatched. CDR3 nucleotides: TGCGCCAGCACTCAGGACAGGGGCTACGAGCAGTACTTC. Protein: CASTQDRGYEQYF.

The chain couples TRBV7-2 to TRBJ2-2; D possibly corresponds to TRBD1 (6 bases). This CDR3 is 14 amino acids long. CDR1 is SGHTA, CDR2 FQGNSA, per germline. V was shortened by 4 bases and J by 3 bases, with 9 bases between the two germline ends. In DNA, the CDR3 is TGTGCCAGCAGCTACCACAGGGACACCGGGGAGCTGTTTTTT. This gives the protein CASSYHRDTGELFF.

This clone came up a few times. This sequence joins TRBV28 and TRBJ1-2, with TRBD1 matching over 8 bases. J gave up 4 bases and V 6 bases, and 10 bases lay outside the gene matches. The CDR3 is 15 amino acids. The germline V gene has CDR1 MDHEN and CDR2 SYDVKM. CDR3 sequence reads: CASRPTGGHFYGYTF. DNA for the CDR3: TGTGCCAGCAGACCTACAGGGGGTCATTTCTATGGCTACACCTTC.

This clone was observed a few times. The CDR3 reads CASSDRAPQHF. The DNA for the CDR3 is TGTGCCAGCAGTGACAGGGCCCCCCAGCATTTT. The chain is built from TRBV6-1 and TRBJ1-5; weak D call: TRBD1 (5 bases). This CDR3 contains 11 residues. The germline gives CDR1 MNHNS, CDR2 SASEGT. V lost 3 bases to trimming and J lost 10 bases, with 7 bases between them.

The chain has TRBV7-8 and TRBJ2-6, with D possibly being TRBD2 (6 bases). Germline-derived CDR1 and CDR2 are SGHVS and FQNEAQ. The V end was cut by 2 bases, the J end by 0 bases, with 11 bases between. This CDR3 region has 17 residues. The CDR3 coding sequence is TGTGCCAGCAGCTTACGGGGGTACGTCTCTGGGGCCAACGTCCTGACTTTC. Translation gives CASSLRGYVSGANVLTF.

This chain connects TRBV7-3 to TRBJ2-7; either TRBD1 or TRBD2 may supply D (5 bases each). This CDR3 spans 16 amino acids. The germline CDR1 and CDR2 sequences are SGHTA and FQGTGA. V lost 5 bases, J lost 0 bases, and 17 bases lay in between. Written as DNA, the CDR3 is TGTGCCAGCAGCATCGCCGGGACCGGAGGCTCCTACGAGCAGTACTTC. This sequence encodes CASSIAGTGGSYEQYF.

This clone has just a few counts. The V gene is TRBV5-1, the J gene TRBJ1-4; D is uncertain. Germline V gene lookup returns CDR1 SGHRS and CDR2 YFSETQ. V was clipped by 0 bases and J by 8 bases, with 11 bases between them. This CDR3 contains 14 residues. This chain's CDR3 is CASSLDGDREKLFF. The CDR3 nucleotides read TGCGCCAGCAGCTTGGACGGTGATCGGGAAAAACTGTTTTTT. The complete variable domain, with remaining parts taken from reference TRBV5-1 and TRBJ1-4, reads KAGVTQTPRYLIKTRGQQVTLSCSPISGHRSVSWYQQTPGQGLQFLFEYFSETQRNKGNFPGRFSGRQFSNSRSEMNVSTLELGDSALYLCASSLDGDREKLFFGSGTQLSVL.

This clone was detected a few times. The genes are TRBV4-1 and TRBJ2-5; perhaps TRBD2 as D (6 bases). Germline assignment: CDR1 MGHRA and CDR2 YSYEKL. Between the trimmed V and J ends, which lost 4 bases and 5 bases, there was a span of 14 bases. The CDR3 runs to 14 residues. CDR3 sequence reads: CASSPTSNVETQYF. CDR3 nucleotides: TGCGCCAGCAGCCCTACTAGCAACGTTGAGACCCAGTACTTC.

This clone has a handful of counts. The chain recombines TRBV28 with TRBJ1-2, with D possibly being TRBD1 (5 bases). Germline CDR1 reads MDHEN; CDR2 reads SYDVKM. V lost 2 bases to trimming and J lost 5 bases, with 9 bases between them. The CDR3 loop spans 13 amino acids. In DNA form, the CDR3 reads TGTGCCAGCAGTTTAACGGCAGGGTATGGCTACACCTTC. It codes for CASSLTAGYGYTF.

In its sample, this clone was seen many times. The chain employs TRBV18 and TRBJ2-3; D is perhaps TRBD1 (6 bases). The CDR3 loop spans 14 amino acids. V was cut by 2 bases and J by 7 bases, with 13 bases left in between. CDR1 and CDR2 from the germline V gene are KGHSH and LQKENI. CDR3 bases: TGTGCCAGCTCACCAACACCGGGACAAAATACGCAGTATTTT. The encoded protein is CASSPTPGQNTQYF.

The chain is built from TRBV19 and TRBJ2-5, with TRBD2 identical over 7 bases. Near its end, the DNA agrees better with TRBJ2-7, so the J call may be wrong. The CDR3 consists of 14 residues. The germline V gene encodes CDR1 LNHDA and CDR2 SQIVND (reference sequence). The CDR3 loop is CASSTTAGDYEQYF. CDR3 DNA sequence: TGTGCCAGTAGTACGACGGCGGGGGACTACGAGCAGTACTTC.

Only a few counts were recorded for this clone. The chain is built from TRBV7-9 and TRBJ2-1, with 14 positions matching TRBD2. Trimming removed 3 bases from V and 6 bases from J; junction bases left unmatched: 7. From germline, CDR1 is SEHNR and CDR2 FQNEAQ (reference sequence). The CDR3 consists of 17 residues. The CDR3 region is CASSFRTGLAGVNEQFF. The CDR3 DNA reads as TGTGCCAGCAGCTTCCGAACGGGACTAGCGGGAGTCAATGAGCAGTTCTTC.

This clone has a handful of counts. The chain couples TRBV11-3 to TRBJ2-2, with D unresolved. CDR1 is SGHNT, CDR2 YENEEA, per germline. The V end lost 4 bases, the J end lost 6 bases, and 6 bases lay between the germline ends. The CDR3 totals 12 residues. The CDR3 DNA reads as TGTGCCAGCAGCTCAGAGGCCGGGGAGCTGTTTTTT. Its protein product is CASSSEAGELFF.

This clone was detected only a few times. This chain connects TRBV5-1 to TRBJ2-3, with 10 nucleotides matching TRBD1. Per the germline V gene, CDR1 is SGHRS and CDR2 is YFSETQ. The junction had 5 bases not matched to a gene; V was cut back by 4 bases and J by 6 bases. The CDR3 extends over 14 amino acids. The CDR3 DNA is TGCGCCAGCAGCAAGACAGGGGGCGAGGATACGCAGTATTTT. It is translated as CASSKTGGEDTQYF.

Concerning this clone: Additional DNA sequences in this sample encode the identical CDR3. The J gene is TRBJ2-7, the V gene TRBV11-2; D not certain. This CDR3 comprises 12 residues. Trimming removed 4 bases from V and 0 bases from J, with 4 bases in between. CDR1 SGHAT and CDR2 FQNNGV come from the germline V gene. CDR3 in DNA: TGTGCCAGCAGCTCGACCTCCTACGAGCAGTACTTC. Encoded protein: CASSSTSYEQYF.

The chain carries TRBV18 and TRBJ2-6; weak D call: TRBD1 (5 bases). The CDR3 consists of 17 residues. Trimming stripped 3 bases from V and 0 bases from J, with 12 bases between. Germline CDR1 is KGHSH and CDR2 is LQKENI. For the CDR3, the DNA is TGTGCCAGCTCACCCCTACCGACAGCCTCTGGGGCCAACGTCCTGACTTTC. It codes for CASSPLPTASGANVLTF.

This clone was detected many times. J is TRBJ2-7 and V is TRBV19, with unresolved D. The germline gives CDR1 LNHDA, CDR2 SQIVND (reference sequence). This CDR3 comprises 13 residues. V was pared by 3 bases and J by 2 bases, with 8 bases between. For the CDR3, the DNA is TGTGCCAGTAGTATTACTCTGACCTACGAGCAGTACTTC. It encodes CASSITLTYEQYF.

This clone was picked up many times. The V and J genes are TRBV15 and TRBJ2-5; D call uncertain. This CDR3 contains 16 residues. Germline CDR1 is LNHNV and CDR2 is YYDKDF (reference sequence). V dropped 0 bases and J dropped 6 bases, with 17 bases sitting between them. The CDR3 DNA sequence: TGTGCCACCAGCAGAGATCTGGCAGCCGCCGGGCAGACCCAGTACTTC. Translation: CATSRDLAAAGQTQYF. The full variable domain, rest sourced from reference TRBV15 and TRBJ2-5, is DAMVIQNPRYQVTQFGKPVTLSCSQTLNHNVMYWYQQKSSQAPKLLFHYYDKDFNNEADTPDNFQSRRPNTSFCFLDIRSPGLGDTAMYLCATSRDLAAAGQTQYFGPGTRLLVL.

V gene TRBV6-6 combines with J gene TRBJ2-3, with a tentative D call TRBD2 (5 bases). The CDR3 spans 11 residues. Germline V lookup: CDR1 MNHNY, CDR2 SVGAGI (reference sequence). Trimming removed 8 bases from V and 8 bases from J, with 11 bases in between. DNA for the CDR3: TGTGCCAGCCAGGTAGAGGGTACGCAGTATTTT. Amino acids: CASQVEGTQYF.